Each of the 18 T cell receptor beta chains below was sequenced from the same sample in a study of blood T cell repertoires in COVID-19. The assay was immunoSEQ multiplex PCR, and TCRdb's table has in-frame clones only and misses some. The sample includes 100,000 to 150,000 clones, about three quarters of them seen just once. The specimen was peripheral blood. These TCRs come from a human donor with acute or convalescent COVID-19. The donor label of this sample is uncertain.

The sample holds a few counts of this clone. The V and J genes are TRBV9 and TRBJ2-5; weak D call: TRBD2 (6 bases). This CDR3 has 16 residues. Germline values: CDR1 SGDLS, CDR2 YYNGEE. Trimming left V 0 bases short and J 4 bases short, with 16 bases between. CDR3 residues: CASSVGDRGSGETQYF. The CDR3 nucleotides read TGTGCCAGCAGCGTAGGGGATCGGGGGAGCGGAGAGACCCAGTACTTC.

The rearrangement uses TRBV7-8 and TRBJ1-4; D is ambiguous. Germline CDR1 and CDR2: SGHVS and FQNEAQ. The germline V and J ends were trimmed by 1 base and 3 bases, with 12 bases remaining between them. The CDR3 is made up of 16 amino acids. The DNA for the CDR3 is TGTGCCAGCAGCTTAGGAGGGCAGAGGGCTAATGAAAAACTGTTTTTT. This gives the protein CASSLGGQRANEKLFF.

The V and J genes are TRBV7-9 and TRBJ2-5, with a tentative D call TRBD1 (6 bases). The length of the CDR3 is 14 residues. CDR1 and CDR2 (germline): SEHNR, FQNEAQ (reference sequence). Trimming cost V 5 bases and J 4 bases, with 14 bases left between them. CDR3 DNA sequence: TGTGCCAGCAGCAGGACACAGGGTCTAGAGACCCAGTACTTC. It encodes CASSRTQGLETQYF.

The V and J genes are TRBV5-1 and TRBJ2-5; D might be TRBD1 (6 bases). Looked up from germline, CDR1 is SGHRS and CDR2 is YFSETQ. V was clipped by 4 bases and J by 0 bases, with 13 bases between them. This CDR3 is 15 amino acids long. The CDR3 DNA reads TGCGCCAGCAGCCCCCAGGGGCAAAACCAAGAGACCCAGTACTTC. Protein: CASSPQGQNQETQYF. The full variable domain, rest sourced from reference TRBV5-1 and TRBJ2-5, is KAGVTQTPRYLIKTRGQQVTLSCSPISGHRSVSWYQQTPGQGLQFLFEYFSETQRNKGNFPGRFSGRQFSNSRSEMNVSTLELGDSALYLCASSPQGQNQETQYFGPGTRLLVL.

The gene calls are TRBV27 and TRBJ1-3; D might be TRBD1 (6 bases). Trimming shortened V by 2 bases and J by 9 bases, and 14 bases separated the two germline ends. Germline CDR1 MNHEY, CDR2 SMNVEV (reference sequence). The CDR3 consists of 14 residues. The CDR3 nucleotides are TGTGCCAGCAGTTTAGCGGGGGGCGGCGGCACCATATATTTT. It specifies CASSLAGGGGTIYF.

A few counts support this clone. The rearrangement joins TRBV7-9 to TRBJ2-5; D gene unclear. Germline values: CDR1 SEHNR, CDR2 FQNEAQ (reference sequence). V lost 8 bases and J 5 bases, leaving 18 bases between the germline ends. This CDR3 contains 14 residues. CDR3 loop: CASGSRLSAETQYF. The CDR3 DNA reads TGTGCCAGCGGGTCCAGGCTCTCTGCGGAGACCCAGTACTTC.

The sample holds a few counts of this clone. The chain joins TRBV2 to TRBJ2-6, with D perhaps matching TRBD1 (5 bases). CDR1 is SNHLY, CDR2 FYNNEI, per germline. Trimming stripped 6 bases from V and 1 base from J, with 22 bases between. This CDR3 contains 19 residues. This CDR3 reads CASRRSRGSRVSGANVLTF. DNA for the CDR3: TGTGCCAGCAGAAGGTCAAGGGGAAGTCGGGTGTCTGGGGCCAACGTCCTGACTTTC.

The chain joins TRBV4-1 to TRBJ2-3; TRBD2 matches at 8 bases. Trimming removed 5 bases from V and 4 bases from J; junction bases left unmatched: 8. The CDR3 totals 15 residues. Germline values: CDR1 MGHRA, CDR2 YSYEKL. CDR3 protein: CASSSGVAGSDTQYF. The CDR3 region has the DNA TGCGCCAGCAGCTCCGGGGTAGCGGGGTCAGATACGCAGTATTTT.

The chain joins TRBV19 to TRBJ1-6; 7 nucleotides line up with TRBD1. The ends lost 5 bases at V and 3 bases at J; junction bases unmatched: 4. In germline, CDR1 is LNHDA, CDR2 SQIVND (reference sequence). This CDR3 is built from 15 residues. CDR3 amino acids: CASSGRDSYNSPLHF. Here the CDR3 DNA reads TGTGCCAGTAGTGGCCGGGACAGCTATAATTCACCCCTCCACTTT.

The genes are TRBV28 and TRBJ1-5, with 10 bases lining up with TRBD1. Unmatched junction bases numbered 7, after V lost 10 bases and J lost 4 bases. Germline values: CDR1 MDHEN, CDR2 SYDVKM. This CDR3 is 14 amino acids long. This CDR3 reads CATLDRGRNQPQHF. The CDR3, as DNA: TGTGCCACTCTCGACAGGGGGCGGAATCAGCCCCAGCATTTT.

This CDR3 is CASTLRDRGNYGYTF. The CDR3, as DNA: TGTGCCAGCACCCTGAGGGACAGGGGTAATTATGGCTACACCTTC. The chain has TRBV28 and TRBJ1-2, with 10 bases matching TRBD1. V lost 7 bases, J lost 5 bases, and 10 bases stayed unmatched. The CDR3 runs 15 residues. Germline V CDR1 and CDR2: MDHEN, SYDVKM.

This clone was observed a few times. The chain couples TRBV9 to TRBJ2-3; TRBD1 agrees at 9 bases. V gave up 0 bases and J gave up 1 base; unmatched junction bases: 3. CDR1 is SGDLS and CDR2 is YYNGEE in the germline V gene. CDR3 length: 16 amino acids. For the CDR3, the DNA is TGTGCCAGCAGCGTAGGGGGACAGGGCGGCACAGATACGCAGTATTTT. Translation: CASSVGGQGGTDTQYF.

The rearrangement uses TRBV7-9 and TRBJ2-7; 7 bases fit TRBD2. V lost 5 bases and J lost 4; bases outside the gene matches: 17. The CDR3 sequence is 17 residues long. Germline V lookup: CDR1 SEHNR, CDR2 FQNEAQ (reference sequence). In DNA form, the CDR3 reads TGTGCCAGCAGCCCCCGTCGGGGGGTGAAGAACCTTTACGAGCAGTACTTC. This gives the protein CASSPRRGVKNLYEQYF. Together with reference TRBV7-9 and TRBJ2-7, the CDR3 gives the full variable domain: DTGVSQNPRHKITKRGQNVTFRCDPISEHNRLYWYRQTLGQGPEFLTYFQNEAQLEKSRLLSDRFSAERPKGSFSTLEIQRTEQGDSAMYLCASSPRRGVKNLYEQYFGPGTRLTVT.

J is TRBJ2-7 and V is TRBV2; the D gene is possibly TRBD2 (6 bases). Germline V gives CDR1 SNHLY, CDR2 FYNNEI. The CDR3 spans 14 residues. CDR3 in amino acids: CAGSLFAGRGEQYV. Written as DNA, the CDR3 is TGTGCCGGCAGTTTGTTCGCAGGTCGGGGGGAGCAGTACGTC.

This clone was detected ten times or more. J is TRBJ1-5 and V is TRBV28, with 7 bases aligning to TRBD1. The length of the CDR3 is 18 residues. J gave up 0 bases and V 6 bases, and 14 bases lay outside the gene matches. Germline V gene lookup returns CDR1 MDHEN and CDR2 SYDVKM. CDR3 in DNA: TGTGCCAGCAGCCGCCGGTACAGGGGACCCGCTAGCAATCAGCCCCAGCATTTT. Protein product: CASSRRYRGPASNQPQHF.

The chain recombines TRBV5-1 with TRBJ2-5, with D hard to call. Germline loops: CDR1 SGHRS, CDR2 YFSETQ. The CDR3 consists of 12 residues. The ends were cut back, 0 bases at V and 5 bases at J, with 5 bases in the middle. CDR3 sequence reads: CASSLVGETQYF. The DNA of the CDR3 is TGCGCCAGCAGCTTGGTCGGTGAGACCCAGTACTTC.

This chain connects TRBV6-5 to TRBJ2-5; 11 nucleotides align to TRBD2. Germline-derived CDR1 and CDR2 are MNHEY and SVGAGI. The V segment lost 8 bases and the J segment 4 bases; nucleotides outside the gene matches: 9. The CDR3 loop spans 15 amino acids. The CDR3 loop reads CASGLAGGPGETQYF. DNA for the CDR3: TGTGCCAGCGGATTAGCGGGGGGGCCTGGAGAGACCCAGTACTTC.

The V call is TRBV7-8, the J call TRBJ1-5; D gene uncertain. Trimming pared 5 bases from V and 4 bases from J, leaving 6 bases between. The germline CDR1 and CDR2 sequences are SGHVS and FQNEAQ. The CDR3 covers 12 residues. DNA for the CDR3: TGTGCCAGCAGCGCGTCTAATCAGCCCCAGCATTTT. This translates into CASSASNQPQHF.